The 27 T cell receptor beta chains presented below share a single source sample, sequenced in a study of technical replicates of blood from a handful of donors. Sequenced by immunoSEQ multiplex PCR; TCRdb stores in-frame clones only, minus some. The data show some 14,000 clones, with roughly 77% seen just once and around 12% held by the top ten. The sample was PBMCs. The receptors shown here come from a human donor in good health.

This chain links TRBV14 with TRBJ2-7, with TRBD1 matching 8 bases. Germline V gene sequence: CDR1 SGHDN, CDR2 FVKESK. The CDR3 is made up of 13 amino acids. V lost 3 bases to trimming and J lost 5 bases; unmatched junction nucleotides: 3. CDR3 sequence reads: CASSQDREHEQYF. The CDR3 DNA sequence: TGTGCCAGCAGCCAGGACAGGGAGCACGAGCAGTACTTC.

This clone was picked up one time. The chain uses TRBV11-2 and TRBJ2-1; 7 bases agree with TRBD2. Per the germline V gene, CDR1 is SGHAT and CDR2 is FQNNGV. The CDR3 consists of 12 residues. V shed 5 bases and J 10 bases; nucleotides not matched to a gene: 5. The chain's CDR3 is CASSRGVGEQFF. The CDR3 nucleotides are TGTGCCAGCAGCCGGGGGGTTGGGGAGCAGTTCTTC.

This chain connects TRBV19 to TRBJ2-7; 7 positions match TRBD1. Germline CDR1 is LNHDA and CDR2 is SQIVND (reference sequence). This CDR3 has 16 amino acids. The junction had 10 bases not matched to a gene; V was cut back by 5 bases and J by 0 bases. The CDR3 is CASSVPTGPSSYEQYF. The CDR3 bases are TGTGCCAGTAGTGTACCGACAGGGCCGAGCTCCTACGAGCAGTACTTC.

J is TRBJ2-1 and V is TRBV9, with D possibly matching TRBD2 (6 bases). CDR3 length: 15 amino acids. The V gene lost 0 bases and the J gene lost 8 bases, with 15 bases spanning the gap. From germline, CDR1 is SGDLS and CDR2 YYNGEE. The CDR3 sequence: CASSVVAEGGDEQFF. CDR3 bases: TGTGCCAGCAGCGTAGTAGCGGAGGGAGGCGATGAGCAGTTCTTC. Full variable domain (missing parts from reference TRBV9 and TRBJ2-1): DSGVTQTPKHLITATGQRVTLRCSPRSGDLSVYWYQQSLDQGLQFLIQYYNGEERAKGNILERFSAQQFPDLHSELNLSSLELGDSALYFCASSVVAEGGDEQFFGPGTRLTVL.

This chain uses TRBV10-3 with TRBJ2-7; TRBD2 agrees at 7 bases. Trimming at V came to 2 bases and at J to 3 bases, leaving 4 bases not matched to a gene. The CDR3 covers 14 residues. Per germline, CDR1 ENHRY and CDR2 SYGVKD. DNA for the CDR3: TGTGCCATCAGTGAGGGGGAGGGACTCTACGAGCAGTACTTC. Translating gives CAISEGEGLYEQYF.

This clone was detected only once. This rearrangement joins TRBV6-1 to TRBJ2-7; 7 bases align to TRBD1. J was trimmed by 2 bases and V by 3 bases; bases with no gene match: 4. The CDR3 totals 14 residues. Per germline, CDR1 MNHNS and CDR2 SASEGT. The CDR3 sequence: CASSDRQGPYEQYF. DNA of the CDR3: TGTGCCAGCAGTGACAGACAGGGTCCCTACGAGCAGTACTTC.

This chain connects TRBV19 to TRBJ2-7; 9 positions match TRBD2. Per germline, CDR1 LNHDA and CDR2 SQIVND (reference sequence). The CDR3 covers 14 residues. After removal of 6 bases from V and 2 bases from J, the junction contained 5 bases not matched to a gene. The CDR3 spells CASSLTSGTYEQYF. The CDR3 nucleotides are TGTGCCAGTAGCCTGACTAGCGGTACCTACGAGCAGTACTTC.

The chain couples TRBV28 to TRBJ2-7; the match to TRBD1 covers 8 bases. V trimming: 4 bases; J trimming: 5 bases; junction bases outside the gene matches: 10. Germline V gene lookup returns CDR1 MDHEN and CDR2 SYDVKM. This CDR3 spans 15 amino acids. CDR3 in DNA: TGTGCCAGCAGTTCACCCTGGACAGGGTTCAACGAGCAGTACTTC. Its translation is CASSSPWTGFNEQYF.

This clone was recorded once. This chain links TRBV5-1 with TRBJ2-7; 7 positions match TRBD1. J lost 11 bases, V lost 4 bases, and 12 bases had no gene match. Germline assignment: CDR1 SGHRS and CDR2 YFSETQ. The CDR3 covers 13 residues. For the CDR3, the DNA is TGCGCCAGCAGCGGGACAGATGATAAAAGAAAGTACTTC. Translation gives CASSGTDDKRKYF. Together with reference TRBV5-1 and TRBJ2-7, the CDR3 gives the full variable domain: KAGVTQTPRYLIKTRGQQVTLSCSPISGHRSVSWYQQTPGQGLQFLFEYFSETQRNKGNFPGRFSGRQFSNSRSEMNVSTLELGDSALYLCASSGTDDKRKYFGPGTRLTVT.

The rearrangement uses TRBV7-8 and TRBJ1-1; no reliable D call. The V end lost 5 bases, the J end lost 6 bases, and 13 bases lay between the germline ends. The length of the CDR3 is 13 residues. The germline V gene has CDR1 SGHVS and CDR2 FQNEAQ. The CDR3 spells CASSGAGSPEAFF. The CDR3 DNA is TGTGCCAGCAGCGGCGCCGGGAGCCCTGAAGCTTTCTTT.

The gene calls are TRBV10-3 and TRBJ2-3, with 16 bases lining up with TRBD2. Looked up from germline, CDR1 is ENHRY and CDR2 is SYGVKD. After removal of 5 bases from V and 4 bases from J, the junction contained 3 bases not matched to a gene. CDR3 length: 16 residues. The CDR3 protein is CAISKGTSGRADTQYF. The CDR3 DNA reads TGTGCCATCAGTAAAGGGACTAGCGGGAGGGCAGATACGCAGTATTTT.

CDR3 nucleotides: TGTGCCAGCAGTTTAGTTGAGAATGAGCAGTTCTTC. Residues: CASSLVENEQFF. The chain has TRBV28 and TRBJ2-1; D unclear. Germline CDR1 is MDHEN and CDR2 is SYDVKM. This CDR3 is built from 12 residues. Between the trimmed V and J ends, which lost 2 bases and 7 bases, there was a span of 6 bases.

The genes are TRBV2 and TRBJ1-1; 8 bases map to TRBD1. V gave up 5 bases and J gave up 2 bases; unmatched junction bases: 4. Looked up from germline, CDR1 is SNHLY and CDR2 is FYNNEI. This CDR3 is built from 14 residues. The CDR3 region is CASSFSGGNTEAFF. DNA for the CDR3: TGTGCCAGCAGTTTTTCAGGGGGCAACACTGAAGCTTTCTTT. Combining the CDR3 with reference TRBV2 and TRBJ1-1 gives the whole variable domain EPEVTQTPSHQVTQMGQEVILRCVPISNHLYFYWYRQILGQKVEFLVSFYNNEISEKSEIFDDQFSVERPDGSNFTLKIRSTKLEDSAMYFCASSFSGGNTEAFFGQGTRLTVV.

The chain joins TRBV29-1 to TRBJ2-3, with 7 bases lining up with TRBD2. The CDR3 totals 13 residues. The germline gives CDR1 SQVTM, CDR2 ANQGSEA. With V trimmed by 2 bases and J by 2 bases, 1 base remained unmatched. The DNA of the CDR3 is TGCAGCGTTGAACTAGCGGTCACAGATACGCAGTATTTT. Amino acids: CSVELAVTDTQYF.

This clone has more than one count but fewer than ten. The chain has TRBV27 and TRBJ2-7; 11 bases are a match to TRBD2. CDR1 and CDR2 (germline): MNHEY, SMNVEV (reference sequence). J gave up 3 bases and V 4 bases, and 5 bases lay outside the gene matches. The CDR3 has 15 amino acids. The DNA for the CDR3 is TGTGCCAGCAGTTCCTGGACTAGCGGGTACTACGAGCAGTACTTC. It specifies CASSSWTSGYYEQYF.

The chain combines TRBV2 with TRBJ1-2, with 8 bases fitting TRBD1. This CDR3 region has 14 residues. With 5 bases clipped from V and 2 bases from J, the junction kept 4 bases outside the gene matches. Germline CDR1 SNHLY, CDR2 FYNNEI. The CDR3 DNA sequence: TGTGCCAGCAGTACACAGGGGGAGAACTATGGCTACACCTTC. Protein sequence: CASSTQGENYGYTF.

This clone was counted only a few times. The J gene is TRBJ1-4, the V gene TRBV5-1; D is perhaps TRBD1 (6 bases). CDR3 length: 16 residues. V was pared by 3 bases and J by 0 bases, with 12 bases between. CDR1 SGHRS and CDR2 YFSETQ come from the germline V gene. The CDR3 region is CASSYSGAATNEKLFF. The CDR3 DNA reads TGCGCCAGCAGCTACTCAGGGGCTGCAACTAATGAAAAACTGTTTTTT.

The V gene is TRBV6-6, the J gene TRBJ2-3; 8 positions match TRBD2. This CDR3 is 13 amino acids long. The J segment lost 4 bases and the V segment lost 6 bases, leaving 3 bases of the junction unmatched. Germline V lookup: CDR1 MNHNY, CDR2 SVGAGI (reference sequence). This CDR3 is CASRGTRADTQYF. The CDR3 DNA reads TGTGCCAGCAGGGGGACTAGAGCAGATACGCAGTATTTT.

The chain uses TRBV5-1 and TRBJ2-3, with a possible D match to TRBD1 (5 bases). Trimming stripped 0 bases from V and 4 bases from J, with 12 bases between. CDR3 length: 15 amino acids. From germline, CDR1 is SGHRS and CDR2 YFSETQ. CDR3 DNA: TGCGCCAGCAGCTTGGCCCCCACAGGCGCAGATACGCAGTATTTT. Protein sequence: CASSLAPTGADTQYF.

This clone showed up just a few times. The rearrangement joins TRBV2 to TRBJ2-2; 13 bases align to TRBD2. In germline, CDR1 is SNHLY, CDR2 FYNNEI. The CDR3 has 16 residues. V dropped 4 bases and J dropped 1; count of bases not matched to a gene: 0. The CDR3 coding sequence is TGTGCCAGCAGTGGGACTAGCGGGAGGAACACCGGGGAGCTGTTTTTT. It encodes CASSGTSGRNTGELFF.

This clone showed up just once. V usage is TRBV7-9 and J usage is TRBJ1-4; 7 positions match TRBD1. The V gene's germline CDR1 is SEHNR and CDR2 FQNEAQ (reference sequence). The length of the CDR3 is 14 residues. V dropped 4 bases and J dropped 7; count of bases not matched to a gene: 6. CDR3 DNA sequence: TGTGCCAGCAGCTCAACACAGGGGAGTGAAAAACTGTTTTTT. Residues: CASSSTQGSEKLFF.

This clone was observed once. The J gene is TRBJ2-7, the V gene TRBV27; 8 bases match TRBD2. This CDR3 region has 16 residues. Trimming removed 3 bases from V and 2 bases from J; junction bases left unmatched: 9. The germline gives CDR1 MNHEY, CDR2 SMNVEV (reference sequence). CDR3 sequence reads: CASSLAGTRRPYEQYF. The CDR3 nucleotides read TGTGCCAGCAGTTTGGCCGGGACTAGACGTCCCTACGAGCAGTACTTC.

As DNA, the CDR3 is TGTGCCAGCAGCCAATCAAACACCGGGGAGCTGTTTTTT. It encodes CASSQSNTGELFF. This chain uses TRBV14 with TRBJ2-2; the D is unclear. Germline CDR1 reads SGHDN; CDR2 reads FVKESK. This CDR3 region has 13 residues. V was cut by 2 bases and J by 2 bases, with 3 bases left in between.

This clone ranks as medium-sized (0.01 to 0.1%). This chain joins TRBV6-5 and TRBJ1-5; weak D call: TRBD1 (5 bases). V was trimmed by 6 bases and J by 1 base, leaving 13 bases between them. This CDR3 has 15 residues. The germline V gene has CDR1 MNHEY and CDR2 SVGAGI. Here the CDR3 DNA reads TGTGCCAGCAGGGGGGGTGTAGGGAGCAATCAGCCCCAGCATTTT. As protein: CASRGGVGSNQPQHF.

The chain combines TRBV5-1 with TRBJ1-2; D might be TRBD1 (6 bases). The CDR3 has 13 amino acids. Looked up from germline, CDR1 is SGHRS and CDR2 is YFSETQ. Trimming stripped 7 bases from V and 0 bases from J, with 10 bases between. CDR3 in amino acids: CASGGQANYGYTF. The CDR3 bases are TGCGCCAGCGGGGGACAAGCTAACTATGGCTACACCTTC.

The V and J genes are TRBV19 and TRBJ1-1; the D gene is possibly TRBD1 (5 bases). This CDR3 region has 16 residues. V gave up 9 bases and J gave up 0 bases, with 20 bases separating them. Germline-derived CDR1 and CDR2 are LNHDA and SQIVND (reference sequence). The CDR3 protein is CASWESGTRMNTEAFF. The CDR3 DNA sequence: TGTGCCAGCTGGGAGTCAGGGACTCGAATGAACACTGAAGCTTTCTTT.

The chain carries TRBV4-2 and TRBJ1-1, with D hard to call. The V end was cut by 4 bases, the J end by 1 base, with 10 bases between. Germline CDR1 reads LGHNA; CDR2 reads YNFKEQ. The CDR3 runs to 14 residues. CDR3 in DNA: TGTGCCAGCAGCCCCGCCGGGAGGAACACTGAAGCTTTCTTT. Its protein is CASSPAGRNTEAFF.